This T cell receptor (beta chain) derives from a study of identical twins. Trimming cost V 1 base and J 8 bases, with 14 bases left between them. The CDR3 has 14 amino acids. TCRdb called the 5' RACE reads again in MiXCR, with one record for every CDR3 protein. The sample holds approximately 680,000 distinct CDR3 sequences; 7.1% are singletons and the top ten take 1.5% to 2%. This clonotype was seen a few times. The same data also contributed to another study, on yellow fever vaccine responses in identical twins.

This clonotype was obtained from a woman younger than 30 in good health. This chain connects TRBV12-3 or TRBV12-4 to TRBJ1-2; TRBD1 is a possible D gene (5 bases). The sequencing sample was made of PBMCs. The CDR3 DNA follows: TGTGCCAGCAGTTTAGTTGGAGGGACGGGGGGCTACACCTTC. Translation: CASSLVGGTGGYTF.